One sample yielded the 15 T cell receptor beta chains listed below, sequenced in a study of blood T cells in healthy people across ages. The authors ran a second PCR of roughly 6 to 12 cycles using a sample-barcoded 5' primer and a J-beta primer mix. MiXCR was run by TCRdb on the 5' RACE reads, yielding one entry per CDR3 protein. The data hold hundreds of thousands of distinct CDR3 sequences, with roughly 40% observed a single time. Sequencing was performed on blood. The origin of the receptors is a young man in good health.

This clonotype was observed many times. CDR3 residues: CASRESGFGNQPQHF. As DNA, the CDR3 is TGTGCCAGCAGAGAGAGTGGGTTTGGCAATCAGCCCCAGCATTTT. The rearrangement joins TRBV12-3 or TRBV12-4 to TRBJ1-5, with D unresolved. V was cut by 6 bases and J by 2 bases, with 14 bases left in between. This CDR3 spans 15 amino acids.

This clonotype was recorded a few times. V gene TRBV4-3 combines with J gene TRBJ1-2; D is possibly TRBD1 (5 bases). This CDR3 contains 17 residues. Germline CDR1 and CDR2: LGHNA and YSLEER. Trimming left V 1 base short and J 6 bases short, with 21 bases between. Here the CDR3 reads CASSQVDTGLGQDGYTF. DNA of the CDR3: TGCGCCAGCAGCCAAGTGGACACGGGACTGGGTCAGGATGGCTACACCTTC.

The V call is TRBV27, the J call TRBJ2-5; 9 positions match TRBD1. Germline V gives CDR1 MNHEY, CDR2 SMNVEV (reference sequence). Trimming removed 1 base from V and 4 bases from J; junction bases left unmatched: 7. The CDR3 runs 16 residues. This CDR3 is CASSLLGTGSGETQYF. DNA for the CDR3: TGTGCCAGCAGTTTATTAGGGACAGGGTCGGGAGAGACCCAGTACTTC.

V and J are TRBV4-1 and TRBJ2-7; D remains ambiguous. Germline CDR1 and CDR2: MGHRA and YSYEKL. CDR3 length: 14 residues. As DNA, the CDR3 is TGCGCATCTTCCTCGGGCGGATCCCCCTACGAGCAGTACTTC. Encoded protein: CASSSGGSPYEQYF.

This clonotype was recorded once. Germline is not matched at one junction end, which may reflect a read error. The V and J genes are TRBV12-3 or TRBV12-4 and TRBJ1-2; TRBD1 matches at 10 bases. There are 14 residues in the CDR3. CDR3 sequence reads: CASSHPDRGDGCTF. CDR3 in DNA: TGTGCCAGCAGTCATCCGGACAGGGGGGATGGCTGCACCTTC.

This clonotype was counted only a few times. This rearrangement joins TRBV29-1 to TRBJ1-5; D is uncertain. V lost 0 bases and J 4 bases, leaving 10 bases between the germline ends. CDR1 is SQVTM and CDR2 is ANQGSEA in the germline V gene. This CDR3 region has 14 residues. For the CDR3, the DNA is TGCAGCGTTGAAGATCAGGATACAAATCAGCCCCAGCATTTT. This encodes CSVEDQDTNQPQHF. Full variable domain (missing parts from reference TRBV29-1 and TRBJ1-5): SAVISQKPSRDICQRGTSLTIQCQVDSQVTMMFWYRQQPGQSLTLIATANQGSEATYESGFVIDKFPISRPNLTFSTLTVSNMSPEDSSIYLCSVEDQDTNQPQHFGDGTRLSIL.

This rearrangement joins TRBV7-9 to TRBJ2-5, with D maybe TRBD2 (5 bases). Germline V CDR1 and CDR2: SEHNR, FQNEAQ (reference sequence). The CDR3 consists of 13 residues. Trimming stripped 0 bases from V and 4 bases from J, with 6 bases between. CDR3 DNA sequence: TGTGCCAGCAGCTTAGCGAGGGTAGAGACCCAGTACTTC. Translation gives CASSLARVETQYF.

The chain combines TRBV5-5 with TRBJ1-6; tentative D call: TRBD1 (5 bases). Germline V gene sequence: CDR1 SGHKS, CDR2 YYEKEE (reference sequence). V was cut by 0 bases and J by 6 bases, with 10 bases left in between. CDR3 size: 15 residues. The CDR3 bases are TGTGCCAGCAGCTTGGCGGGACGCCCTAATTCACCCCTCCACTTT. Translated: CASSLAGRPNSPLHF.

The sample holds many counts of this clonotype. The chain links TRBV15 to TRBJ2-1; 7 bases align to TRBD1. This CDR3 region has 16 residues. Germline CDR1 LNHNV, CDR2 YYDKDF (reference sequence). The V gene end was trimmed by 0 bases and the J gene end by 10 bases; junction bases not matched to a gene: 12. CDR3 DNA sequence: TGTGCCACCAGCAGAGATTTAGTGTTAGGGACAGCGGAGCAGTTCTTC. It codes for CATSRDLVLGTAEQFF.

The chain carries TRBV5-1 and TRBJ2-5; the match to TRBD2 covers 8 bases. Looked up from germline, CDR1 is SGHRS and CDR2 is YFSETQ. CDR3 length: 16 residues. With V trimmed by 0 bases and J by 5 bases, 9 bases remained unmatched. The CDR3: CASSLALAGGWETQYF. In DNA form, the CDR3 reads TGCGCCAGCAGCTTGGCTCTGGCGGGGGGCTGGGAGACCCAGTACTTC.

This clonotype showed up just a few times. The rearrangement uses TRBV10-3 and TRBJ2-5, with TRBD2 identical over 8 bases. Germline V gene lookup returns CDR1 ENHRY and CDR2 SYGVKD. V trimming: 8 bases; J trimming: 2 bases; junction bases outside the gene matches: 10. The CDR3 sequence is 15 residues long. The chain's CDR3 is CAIGQTGGGQETQYF. CDR3 coding DNA: TGTGCCATCGGTCAAACGGGGGGGGGACAAGAGACCCAGTACTTC.

This clonotype was found many times. CDR3 nucleotide sequence: TGTGCCAGCAGCCCCGGACTAGCTGGCACAGATACGCAGTATTTT. Protein product: CASSPGLAGTDTQYF. This sequence joins TRBV12-3 or TRBV12-4 and TRBJ2-3, with 8 bases aligning to TRBD2. The CDR3 has 15 residues. J lost 1 base, V lost 6 bases, and 6 bases had no gene match.

The chain links TRBV20-1 to TRBJ1-2; no firm D call. V dropped 1 base and J dropped 7 bases, with 16 bases sitting between them. Germline-derived CDR1 and CDR2 are DFQATT and SNEGSKA (reference sequence). The CDR3 consists of 14 residues. The chain's CDR3 is CSARGREGKGGYTF. The CDR3 coding sequence is TGCAGTGCTAGAGGCCGGGAGGGAAAAGGTGGCTACACCTTC.

In this sample, this clonotype turned up many times. This chain connects TRBV7-2 to TRBJ2-1; D is uncertain. Germline CDR1 and CDR2: SGHTA and FQGNSA. CDR3 length: 14 amino acids. V lost 5 bases and J lost 7, with 15 bases in between. CDR3 amino acids: CASSTTWASNEQFF. CDR3 sequence (DNA): TGTGCCAGCAGCACGACATGGGCTTCTAATGAGCAGTTCTTC.

V and J are TRBV4-1 and TRBJ2-3; D gene uncertain. The CDR3 consists of 15 residues. Germline V lookup: CDR1 MGHRA, CDR2 YSYEKL. Trimming cost V 4 bases and J 7 bases, with 18 bases left between them. The CDR3 loop reads CASSPSLLRSNTQYF. DNA for the CDR3: TGCGCCAGCAGCCCCAGTCTCTTACGGTCGAATACGCAGTATTTT.